Below are 22 T cell receptor beta chains sequenced from a single sample in a study of blood T cell repertoires in COVID-19. Measured with immunoSEQ multiplex PCR; TCRdb has only the in-frame clones, and not every one. The sample shows a few hundred thousand clones, approximately 87% of them seen only once. Source material: peripheral blood. The receptors were gathered from a man aged 55 to 70 who had recovered from COVID-19.

This clone appeared a single time. The chain employs TRBV5-4 and TRBJ1-1; 9 positions match TRBD1. Germline V gene data show CDR1 as SGHNT and CDR2 as YYREEE (reference sequence). The CDR3 has 14 amino acids. V was clipped by 3 bases and J by 7 bases; unmatched bases: 7. The CDR3 sequence: CASSSPRDRDEAFF. DNA of the CDR3: TGTGCCAGCAGCTCCCCCCGGGACAGGGATGAAGCTTTCTTT.

V gene TRBV27 combines with J gene TRBJ1-1; D ambiguous. This CDR3 is 17 amino acids long. Germline assignment: CDR1 MNHEY and CDR2 SMNVEV (reference sequence). V gave up 4 bases and J gave up 2 bases, with 20 bases separating them. Here the CDR3 reads CASSWDHGSQLNTEAFF. The CDR3 coding sequence is TGTGCCAGCAGTTGGGATCATGGGAGTCAGTTAAACACTGAAGCTTTCTTT.

The gene calls are TRBV6-5 and TRBJ2-2; 11 nucleotides align to TRBD2. Germline V lookup: CDR1 MNHEY, CDR2 SVGAGI. J gave up 6 bases and V 0 bases, and 3 bases lay outside the gene matches. The CDR3 runs to 16 residues. The CDR3 spells CASSYSPTSGAGELFF. CDR3 nucleotides: TGTGCCAGCAGTTACTCTCCGACTAGCGGGGCCGGGGAGCTGTTTTTT.

V is TRBV11-3 and J is TRBJ2-2; D perhaps matches TRBD1 (7 bases). Trimming removed 4 bases at V and 0 bases at J, with 9 bases between. CDR3 length equals 15 residues. Per the germline V gene, CDR1 is SGHNT and CDR2 is YENEEA. Written as DNA, the CDR3 is TGTGCCAGCAGCTCCAGGGGGGCGAACACCGGGGAGCTGTTTTTT. Translating it yields CASSSRGANTGELFF.

V usage is TRBV3-1 (or the pseudogene TRBV3-2) and J usage is TRBJ2-6; D remains ambiguous. Germline V gene data show CDR1 as LGHDT and CDR2 as YNNKEL (reference sequence). V lost 4 bases, J lost 0 bases, and 4 bases lay in between. The CDR3 spans 14 residues. Here the CDR3 reads CASSPNSGANVLTF. CDR3 coding DNA: TGTGCCAGCAGCCCAAACTCTGGGGCCAACGTCCTGACTTTC.

This CDR3 is CASSVTQGGETQYF. CDR3 nucleotides: TGTGCCAGCAGCGTAACACAGGGGGGGGAGACCCAGTACTTC. The chain recombines TRBV9 with TRBJ2-5; the D gene is possibly TRBD1 (8 bases). V lost 1 base and J 5 bases, leaving 12 bases between the germline ends. Per germline, CDR1 SGDLS and CDR2 YYNGEE. The CDR3 spans 14 residues.

The chain is built from TRBV5-5 and TRBJ1-5, with a weak D call TRBD1 (6 bases). CDR1 is SGHKS, CDR2 YYEKEE, per germline (reference sequence). The CDR3 runs to 15 residues. V lost 4 bases and J lost 2, with 13 bases in between. In DNA form, the CDR3 reads TGTGCCAGCAGCCAAGACAGGATGCGCAATCAGCCCCAGCATTTT. This sequence encodes CASSQDRMRNQPQHF.

The chain joins TRBV5-1 to TRBJ1-2; the match to TRBD1 covers 8 bases. The CDR3 length is 15 residues. J gave up 7 bases and V 1 base, and 9 bases lay outside the gene matches. Germline CDR1 SGHRS, CDR2 YFSETQ. CDR3 coding DNA: TGCGCCAGCAGCTTGTTGTCAGGGGGCCAGAGTGGCTACACCTTC. It specifies CASSLLSGGQSGYTF.

V and J are TRBV19 and TRBJ2-1, with D maybe TRBD1 (6 bases). V lost 5 bases and J 9 bases, leaving 26 bases between the germline ends. This CDR3 is built from 17 residues. Looked up from germline, CDR1 is LNHDA and CDR2 is SQIVND (reference sequence). The CDR3 nucleotides read TGTGCCAGTAGTGTCGGCCACAGTGCTGGGGTCAGGGGTGAGCAGTTCTTC. Amino acids: CASSVGHSAGVRGEQFF. Full variable domain (outside the CDR3, taken from reference TRBV19 and TRBJ2-1): DGGITQSPKYLFRKEGQNVTLSCEQNLNHDAMYWYRQDPGQGLRLIYYSQIVNDFQKGDIAEGYSVSREKKESFPLTVTSAQKNPTAFYLCASSVGHSAGVRGEQFFGPGTRLTVL.

This rearrangement joins TRBV2 to TRBJ2-3, with 10 bases aligning to TRBD2. The V segment lost 6 bases and the J segment 0 bases; nucleotides outside the gene matches: 3. Germline CDR1 and CDR2: SNHLY and FYNNEI. The length of the CDR3 is 15 residues. CDR3 bases: TGTGCCAGCAGAAGAGCGGGAGGGAGCACAGATACGCAGTATTTT. Translation: CASRRAGGSTDTQYF.

The J gene is TRBJ1-6, the V gene TRBV10-3; TRBD1 agrees at 7 bases. The CDR3 length is 15 residues. From germline, CDR1 is ENHRY and CDR2 SYGVKD. Trimming cost V 4 bases and J 13 bases; bases outside gene matches: 13. In nucleotides, the CDR3 is TGTGCCATCAGTGCAGACAGGGTCCCTGCGCCGCCCCTCCACTTT. Its protein is CAISADRVPAPPLHF.

The V and J genes are TRBV27 and TRBJ2-7; the D is unclear. Between the trimmed V and J ends, which lost 3 bases and 6 bases, there was a span of 12 bases. The CDR3 consists of 13 residues. Per the germline V gene, CDR1 is MNHEY and CDR2 is SMNVEV (reference sequence). CDR3 sequence reads: CASSFSGLSEQYF. The CDR3 DNA follows: TGTGCCAGCAGTTTTTCCGGGTTGAGCGAGCAGTACTTC.

The rearrangement links TRBV2 to TRBJ2-7; 10 bases are a match to TRBD2. Germline values: CDR1 SNHLY, CDR2 FYNNEI. V was clipped by 1 base and J by 4 bases; unmatched bases: 7. The CDR3 sequence is 16 residues long. The CDR3 DNA sequence: TGTGCCAGCAGTGAAGTGACCGGGACTAGCGCATACGAGCAGTACTTC. It specifies CASSEVTGTSAYEQYF.

In DNA, the CDR3 is TGTGCCAGCAGCGTAGGGTCTCTAGCGAGCACAGATACGCAGTATTTT. Translating it yields CASSVGSLASTDTQYF. The chain joins TRBV9 to TRBJ2-3; weak D call: TRBD2 (6 bases). The CDR3 spans 16 residues. CDR1 is SGDLS, CDR2 YYNGEE, per germline. Between the trimmed V and J ends, which lost 0 bases and 0 bases, there was a span of 11 bases.

The rearrangement joins TRBV30 to TRBJ2-7; possible D gene TRBD1, 5 bases. V was trimmed by 4 bases and J by 4 bases, leaving 11 bases between them. In germline, CDR1 is GTSNPN, CDR2 SVGIG (reference sequence). CDR3 length equals 12 residues. The CDR3 DNA follows: TGTGCCTGGATGGCTAGGGGATACGAGCAGTACTTC. Residues: CAWMARGYEQYF.

This clone was recorded only once. CDR3 protein: CASSGGRARNEQYF. CDR3 DNA: TGTGCCAGCAGTGGCGGGAGGGCCCGGAACGAGCAGTACTTC. The chain couples TRBV2 to TRBJ2-7; 9 nucleotides agree with TRBD2. V was pared by 4 bases and J by 5 bases, with 6 bases of the junction left unmatched. The CDR3 has 14 amino acids. CDR1 and CDR2 from the germline V gene are SNHLY and FYNNEI. Variable domain in full (rest from reference TRBV2 and TRBJ2-7): EPEVTQTPSHQVTQMGQEVILRCVPISNHLYFYWYRQILGQKVEFLVSFYNNEISEKSEIFDDQFSVERPDGSNFTLKIRSTKLEDSAMYFCASSGGRARNEQYFGPGTRLTVT.

The chain is built from TRBV4-2 and TRBJ2-3; a possible D gene is TRBD1 (6 bases). The CDR3 is 15 residues long. V lost 3 bases and J lost 10, with 20 bases in between. Germline V gene sequence: CDR1 LGHNA, CDR2 YNFKEQ. CDR3 coding DNA: TGTGCCAGCAGCCACTCTCGCCGGGACAAGGAGCCGCAGTATTTT. Encoded protein: CASSHSRRDKEPQYF.

The J gene is TRBJ2-3, the V gene TRBV24-1, with 9 bases that match TRBD1. The V segment lost 6 bases and the J segment 3 bases; nucleotides outside the gene matches: 6. CDR3 length: 15 amino acids. Germline V gene sequence: CDR1 KGHDR, CDR2 SFDVKD. CDR3 loop: CATSPGQGPTDTQYF. The CDR3 bases are TGTGCCACCAGTCCGGGACAGGGTCCGACAGATACGCAGTATTTT.

The genes are TRBV9 and TRBJ2-3; D is unresolved. V lost 4 bases, J lost 4 bases, and 7 bases lay in between. Germline V CDR1 and CDR2: SGDLS, YYNGEE. The CDR3 runs to 12 residues. CDR3 loop: CASSPVADTQYF. The CDR3, as DNA: TGTGCCAGCAGCCCCGTTGCAGATACGCAGTATTTT.

The gene calls are TRBV5-1 and TRBJ2-1; 9 positions match TRBD1. Germline CDR1 is SGHRS and CDR2 is YFSETQ. V lost 7 bases, J lost 2 bases, and 19 bases stayed unmatched. This CDR3 is built from 19 residues. For the CDR3, the DNA is TGCGCCAGCCCCCCTAGACAGGGGGTCCCGTTGAGCCCCTACAATGAGCAGTTCTTC. This translates into CASPPRQGVPLSPYNEQFF.

The chain links TRBV19 to TRBJ2-7; 8 nucleotides line up with TRBD2. Germline V lookup: CDR1 LNHDA, CDR2 SQIVND (reference sequence). CDR3 length equals 11 residues. Trimming at V came to 9 bases and at J to 6 bases, leaving 4 bases not matched to a gene. The CDR3 region has the DNA TGTGCCAGCTATAGCGGGATCGAGCAGTACTTC. Amino acid sequence: CASYSGIEQYF.

In this sample, this clone turned up once. CDR3 residues: CASSPGLAAHNEQFF. The CDR3 region has the DNA TGTGCCAGCAGCCCTGGACTAGCGGCCCACAATGAGCAGTTCTTC. V gene TRBV7-3 combines with J gene TRBJ2-1; 10 nucleotides agree with TRBD2. V lost 5 bases, J lost 5 bases, and 6 bases stayed unmatched. This CDR3 is 15 amino acids long. CDR1 and CDR2 from the germline V gene are SGHTA and FQGTGA.